The present entry profiles one TCR beta chain with its context. Its binding antigen is unknown. No base qualities exist here, and no much larger clone lies one base off it. The trim is 6 bases for V and 6 bases for J, with a gap of 12 bases between the germline ends. CDR1 is given as MNHEY and CDR2 as SMNVEV, both from the germline V gene (reference sequence). The CDR3, from cysteine to phenylalanine, totals 13 residues. Only the CDR3 part of the read is kept: 39 bases, read in frame from the first base. These data are taken from a study of CD8+ T cells in alopecia areata (dated by TCRdb to 2017 to 2018). Background for the entire study: The treated patients took part in an open-label pilot trial in which moderate-to-severe alopecia areata was treated with oral tofacitinib at 5 to 10 mg twice daily. Clonality in the scalp was compared among normal scalp (n=4), patchy alopecia areata scalp (n=8), and alopecia totalis/universalis scalp (n=8). High-throughput TCRbeta sequencing was used to examine T cell clonal expansion in alopecia areata in both the C3H/HeJ mouse model and human patients. Human TCRbeta sequencing covered scalp tissue and sorted CD4+ and CD8+ peripheral blood T cells from patchy and totalis/universalis alopecia areata patients and healthy controls. TCRbeta CDR3 regions were amplified by immunoSEQ multiplex PCR with 35 Vbeta forward and 13 Jbeta reverse primers. Patients stayed on tofacitinib for 6 to 18 months and then had 6 months of follow-up off drug so that delayed response and recurrence could be assessed. Tofacitinib-treated patients had biopsies at baseline and at 4 and 24 weeks of treatment, with a later scalp biopsy in several patients. The RNA source kit depended on sample type: the PAXgene miRNA kit for fixed scalp, the miRNeasy kit for PBMCs, and the RNeasy kit for mouse skin. On the study overall, not on this receptor specifically: Unlike mouse skin, which is dominated by gammadelta T cells, normal human skin has resident alphabeta T cells that are also sequenced, and this complicates analysis of the scalp TCR repertoire. Shared TCR sequences between patients were less evident than in mice, which may be partly attributable to HLA diversity in the patient population. Compared with normal scalp, lesional scalp, particularly in alopecia totalis/universalis, had higher clonality and more expanded CD8+ clones, which suggests antigenic drive.

What this sample's time point label stands for: baseline before oral tofacitinib. Lesional scalp punch biopsies and peripheral blood were obtained from alopecia areata patients. PBMCs were isolated by density centrifugation and stained for CD3, CD4 and CD8, and CD4+ and CD8+ T cells were sorted on a FACSAria. Libraries were prepared through the immunoSEQ multiplex PCR assay. To provide template for TCR sequencing, every sample had RNA extracted and reverse transcribed into cDNA. SuperScript III was used to make first-strand cDNA, primed with a 2:1 mix of oligo-dT and random hexamers. A synthetic immune receptor repertoire was used to assess amplification bias, and residual bias was removed computationally. Per the source publication's procedure: Raw reads were preprocessed to remove errors, and CDR3 was defined according to IMGT conventions as the region from the conserved cysteine to phenylalanine. Clonality was computed as 1 minus the Shannon entropy, with the entropy normalized by log2 of the number of productive unique TCRs. CD4 or CD8 identity of scalp clones was inferred by cross-referencing scalp TCRbeta sequences with sorted blood CD4 and CD8 repertoires. TCRdb's version of the immuneACCESS table is confined to in-frame rearrangements and falls short of the full clone set. An unresolved V gene accounts for under half of the shortfall where checked; the remainder is of unknown origin. The DNA gave D and trimming, while V, J and clone size come from that table. This sample gives roughly 180,000 clones in total; roughly 63% of them show up just once. The ten largest make up more than 1.5% of the sample.

Sequenced here: CD4+ T cells sorted from blood, sampled at week 0. This sequence was found in a human donor with alopecia areata. The chain is made from TRBV27 and TRBJ1-5, and the D gene may be TRBD1, 6 bases matching. The nucleotide sequence reads TGTGCCAGCAGACAGGGTTTGGTTCAGCCCCAGCATTTT. Translated, this gives CASRQGLVQPQHF.